One sample yielded the 27 T cell receptor beta chains listed below, sequenced in a study of cytomegalovirus exposure and HLA in healthy donors listed by TCRdb under 2017. The library relied on the immunoSEQ multiplex PCR assay. The multiplex PCR relied on a mix of 60 forward primers for TCR Vbeta segments and 13 reverse primers for TCR Jbeta segments. The table comes from immuneACCESS by way of TCRdb, which keeps in-frame sequences with V and J called. Part of the clones is missing from these tables; in studies checked, under half for an unresolved V gene and the rest for unknown reasons. Across this sample there are approximately 200,000 clones, with roughly four fifths seen only once. Approximately 6.5% of the sample is in the top ten clones. The sample taken for sequencing was PBMCs. The receptors stem from a woman between 45 and 65 years old in good health and CMV-seropositive.

J is TRBJ2-1 and V is TRBV10-3; 9 nucleotides match TRBD1. V gave up 6 bases and J gave up 5 bases; unmatched junction bases: 5. CDR3 length: 14 residues. Germline CDR1 reads ENHRY; CDR2 reads SYGVKD. The CDR3 DNA is TGTGCCATCAGCCCCGGGACAGGGCACAATGAGCAGTTCTTC. Its protein product is CAISPGTGHNEQFF.

This clone was seen only a few times. V usage is TRBV27 and J usage is TRBJ2-2; 10 bases are a match to TRBD2. Per germline, CDR1 MNHEY and CDR2 SMNVEV (reference sequence). The CDR3 loop spans 16 amino acids. Unmatched junction bases numbered 5, after V lost 3 bases and J lost 4 bases. CDR3 sequence reads: CASSFTSGTITGELFF. In DNA form, the CDR3 reads TGTGCCAGCAGTTTTACTAGCGGGACTATCACCGGGGAGCTGTTTTTT.

V is TRBV15 and J is TRBJ1-1, with a weak D call TRBD1 (5 bases). The germline V and J ends were trimmed by 0 bases and 10 bases, with 15 bases remaining between them. Germline lookup yields CDR1 LNHNV and CDR2 YYDKDF (reference sequence). CDR3 length: 14 residues. Here the CDR3 reads CATSRDGEGLGAFF. The CDR3 bases are TGTGCCACCAGCAGAGATGGGGAGGGGCTCGGAGCTTTCTTT.

This clone was detected once. The chain carries TRBV28 and TRBJ1-2; D uncertain. The CDR3 consists of 15 residues. The V end lost 6 bases, the J end lost 0 bases, and 14 bases lay between the germline ends. The germline V gene has CDR1 MDHEN and CDR2 SYDVKM. The CDR3 loop is CASRHPIGANYGYTF. Written as DNA, the CDR3 is TGTGCCAGCAGACACCCTATCGGGGCTAACTATGGCTACACCTTC.

The J gene is TRBJ2-2, the V gene TRBV5-1; TRBD1 aligns across 8 bases. CDR3 length equals 20 residues. The germline V gene has CDR1 SGHRS and CDR2 YFSETQ. With V trimmed by 3 bases and J by 0 bases, 16 bases remained unmatched. The CDR3 sequence: CASSWGDRGPYNANTGELFF. CDR3 bases: TGCGCCAGCAGCTGGGGAGACAGGGGTCCGTACAACGCGAACACCGGGGAGCTGTTTTTT.

The V call is TRBV10-3, the J call TRBJ2-2; D gene ambiguous. CDR1 and CDR2 (germline): ENHRY, SYGVKD. The CDR3 is 15 residues long. V gave up 6 bases and J gave up 0 bases, with 11 bases separating them. CDR3 amino acids: CAISEAGSNTGELFF. Written as DNA, the CDR3 is TGTGCCATCAGCGAAGCAGGTTCGAACACCGGGGAGCTGTTTTTT.

V usage is TRBV5-4 and J usage is TRBJ2-2; 8 bases are a match to TRBD2. Trimming cost V 0 bases and J 5 bases; bases outside gene matches: 6. This CDR3 contains 16 residues. Germline V gives CDR1 SGHNT, CDR2 YYREEE (reference sequence). The CDR3 reads CASSLATGGGTGELFF. Written as DNA, the CDR3 is TGTGCCAGCAGCTTGGCCACGGGAGGGGGGACCGGGGAGCTGTTTTTT.

The chain's CDR3 is CASRKQGTNTEAFF. The CDR3 nucleotides read TGCGCCAGCAGGAAACAGGGAACGAACACTGAAGCTTTCTTT. The rearrangement links TRBV5-1 to TRBJ1-1; possible D gene TRBD1, 6 bases. The V gene lost 5 bases and the J gene lost 1 base, with 12 bases spanning the gap. This CDR3 region has 14 residues. CDR1 and CDR2 (germline): SGHRS, YFSETQ.

In the case of this clone: An end of the junction does not agree with germline; a read error may underlie this. J is TRBJ2-4 and V is TRBV11-2; a weak D match, TRBD2 (5 bases). CDR1 SGHAT and CDR2 FQNNGV come from the germline V gene. CDR3 length: 16 residues. The CDR3 DNA sequence: TGTGCCAGCAGCTTAGGGTTAGCCGAGGGCAAAAACAGTCAGTACTTC. Its protein product is CASSLGLAEGKNSQYF.

The chain employs TRBV18 and TRBJ2-1, with 8 bases matching TRBD2. V was pared by 5 bases and J by 2 bases, with 5 bases of the junction left unmatched. Germline assignment: CDR1 KGHSH and CDR2 LQKENI. CDR3 length: 15 amino acids. CDR3 loop: CASSGLAGPYNEQFF. In DNA form, the CDR3 reads TGTGCCAGCTCAGGTCTAGCGGGCCCCTACAATGAGCAGTTCTTC.

V and J are TRBV7-9 and TRBJ2-2; the D is unclear. The V gene's germline CDR1 is SEHNR and CDR2 FQNEAQ (reference sequence). V was cut by 5 bases and J by 1 base, with 8 bases left in between. The length of the CDR3 is 14 residues. CDR3 residues: CASSLRQNTGELFF. The CDR3 DNA sequence: TGTGCCAGCAGCCTCAGACAGAACACCGGGGAGCTGTTTTTT.

The gene calls are TRBV4-1 and TRBJ2-7; 7 nucleotides agree with TRBD2. The CDR3 totals 15 residues. V lost 2 bases and J lost 2; bases outside the gene matches: 6. Germline V gene data show CDR1 as MGHRA and CDR2 as YSYEKL. The CDR3 here is CASSQSSGTTYEQYF. In nucleotides, the CDR3 is TGCGCCAGCAGCCAATCCTCCGGGACTACCTACGAGCAGTACTTC.

The CDR3 sequence is CASSLAAGGPKDGELFF. CDR3 nucleotide sequence: TGCGCCAGCAGCTTGGCAGCGGGAGGACCTAAGGACGGGGAGCTGTTTTTT. V gene TRBV5-1 combines with J gene TRBJ2-2, with 9 nucleotides matching TRBD2. The CDR3 contains 17 residues. Germline trimming cut 0 bases from V and 7 bases from J; bases unmatched to any gene: 10. Germline V lookup: CDR1 SGHRS, CDR2 YFSETQ.

This chain joins TRBV19 and TRBJ1-2; 7 positions match TRBD1. V lost 5 bases and J lost 8; bases outside the gene matches: 11. CDR3 size: 14 residues. CDR1 and CDR2 from the germline V gene are LNHDA and SQIVND (reference sequence). The CDR3 DNA sequence: TGTGCCAGTAGTTCCCCCCGGGACAGCGTGGGCTACACCTTC. Amino acid sequence: CASSSPRDSVGYTF.

V is TRBV10-3 and J is TRBJ2-6; TRBD2 might be the D (5 bases). V dropped 4 bases and J dropped 0 bases, with 10 bases sitting between them. This CDR3 is built from 16 residues. Germline V gives CDR1 ENHRY, CDR2 SYGVKD. This chain's CDR3 is CAISVYGDSGANVLTF. In DNA form, the CDR3 reads TGTGCCATCAGTGTTTACGGGGACTCTGGGGCCAACGTCCTGACTTTC.

This sequence joins TRBV19 and TRBJ2-5; 7 nucleotides align to TRBD1. The CDR3 spans 13 residues. Trimming removed 1 base from V and 6 bases from J; junction bases left unmatched: 2. Germline V gene sequence: CDR1 LNHDA, CDR2 SQIVND (reference sequence). CDR3 coding DNA: TGTGCCAGTAGTATAGCAGGGGGACAGACCCAGTACTTC. Translating gives CASSIAGGQTQYF. Full variable domain (outside the CDR3, taken from reference TRBV19 and TRBJ2-5): DGGITQSPKYLFRKEGQNVTLSCEQNLNHDAMYWYRQDPGQGLRLIYYSQIVNDFQKGDIAEGYSVSREKKESFPLTVTSAQKNPTAFYLCASSIAGGQTQYFGPGTRLLVL.

The V and J genes are TRBV5-6 and TRBJ2-5, with D unclear. The tail of the sequence fits TRBJ2-7 better, so the J call may be wrong. The CDR3 runs to 15 residues. Germline values: CDR1 SGHDT, CDR2 YYEEEE. Here the CDR3 DNA reads TGTGCCAGCAGCTTGGACTACACCTCCAGCTACGAGCAGTACTTC. Its translation: CASSLDYTSSYEQYF.

This chain uses TRBV7-2 with TRBJ1-2, with 7 bases fitting TRBD1. V was pared by 6 bases and J by 8 bases, with 9 bases of the junction left unmatched. The germline V gene encodes CDR1 SGHTA and CDR2 FQGNSA. The CDR3 contains 13 residues. The CDR3 spells CASSSRQGEGYTF. The CDR3 DNA is TGTGCCAGCAGTTCTCGACAGGGAGAAGGCTACACCTTC.

The chain links TRBV19 to TRBJ1-5; D not resolved. CDR1 is LNHDA and CDR2 is SQIVND in the germline V gene (reference sequence). Trimming took off 0 bases at V and 0 bases at J, with 24 bases between the two ends. The CDR3 covers 21 residues. The CDR3 loop reads CASSIDLIGPADPYSNQPQHF. In DNA, the CDR3 is TGTGCCAGTAGTATAGATCTAATCGGGCCAGCGGACCCCTATAGCAATCAGCCCCAGCATTTT. Full variable domain (missing parts from reference TRBV19 and TRBJ1-5): DGGITQSPKYLFRKEGQNVTLSCEQNLNHDAMYWYRQDPGQGLRLIYYSQIVNDFQKGDIAEGYSVSREKKESFPLTVTSAQKNPTAFYLCASSIDLIGPADPYSNQPQHFGDGTRLSIL.

This chain links TRBV5-4 with TRBJ2-5, with 10 bases that match TRBD2. CDR1 and CDR2 (germline): SGHNT, YYREEE (reference sequence). The CDR3 has 16 residues. Germline trimming cut 4 bases from V and 3 bases from J; bases unmatched to any gene: 9. The CDR3 DNA is TGTGCCAGCAGCGGATCTAGCGGGAGTACCAAAGAGACCCAGTACTTC. This translates into CASSGSSGSTKETQYF.

This chain uses TRBV15 with TRBJ2-7; D is possibly TRBD2 (6 bases). The CDR3 consists of 13 residues. Germline lookup yields CDR1 LNHNV and CDR2 YYDKDF (reference sequence). V lost 3 bases and J lost 4, with 10 bases in between. The CDR3 region is CATSRNGGYEQYF. DNA for the CDR3: TGTGCCACCAGCAGGAACGGGGGTTACGAGCAGTACTTC.

The V gene is TRBV7-2, the J gene TRBJ2-4, with no clear D. CDR1 and CDR2 (germline): SGHTA, FQGNSA. CDR3 length equals 13 residues. With 4 bases removed from V and 6 bases from J, the gap between germline ends came to 10 bases. The CDR3 DNA is TGTGCCAGCAGCTCCCGCTCAGGAAACATTCAGTACTTC. It encodes CASSSRSGNIQYF.

The genes are TRBV10-2 and TRBJ2-5; D possibly corresponds to TRBD1 (6 bases). The DNA end is more similar to TRBJ2-7, so the J call may be wrong. Germline V gene data show CDR1 as WSHSY and CDR2 as SAAADI. This CDR3 comprises 13 residues. The CDR3 reads CASISDSSYEQYF. The CDR3 bases are TGCGCCAGCATTTCGGACAGTTCCTACGAGCAGTACTTC.

This rearrangement joins TRBV11-2 to TRBJ2-3; 10 nucleotides align to TRBD2. The CDR3 runs 18 residues. From germline, CDR1 is SGHAT and CDR2 FQNNGV. V gave up 1 base and J gave up 4 bases; unmatched junction bases: 11. In DNA form, the CDR3 reads TGTGCCAGCAGCTTAGTAGGTCCTAGCGGGGGAAGGGCAGATACGCAGTATTTT. Amino acid sequence: CASSLVGPSGGRADTQYF.

There are a few counts of this clone. The chain carries TRBV11-1 and TRBJ2-3, with D tentatively TRBD2 (5 bases). The length of the CDR3 is 15 residues. Trimming removed 1 base from V and 5 bases from J, with 13 bases in between. Germline CDR1 and CDR2: SGHAT and FQDESV (reference sequence). CDR3 sequence reads: CASSLETVRGDTQYF. DNA of the CDR3: TGTGCCAGCAGCTTAGAGACGGTCCGGGGAGATACGCAGTATTTT.

The genes are TRBV12-1 and TRBJ2-5; TRBD2, the table's D call, lacks a check against the DNA. TRBV12-1 is flagged as a pseudogene. The CDR3 extends over 13 amino acids. CDR3 amino acids: CASLGGFSETQYF. In DNA form, the CDR3 reads TGTGCCAGCTTAGGCGGGTTTAGCGAGACCCAGTACTTC.

The genes are TRBV11-2 and TRBJ2-7, with 12 bases identical to TRBD2. Germline V gene lookup returns CDR1 SGHAT and CDR2 FQNNGV. The CDR3 runs to 13 residues. With 3 bases clipped from V and 11 bases from J, the junction kept 5 bases outside the gene matches. The CDR3 coding sequence is TGTGCCAGCAGCTTTGCGACTAGCGGGAGAGAGTACTTC. It yields the protein CASSFATSGREYF.